This is a list of T cell receptor beta chains from one sample in a study of regulatory T cells in long-lasting Graves disease. TCRdb re-called the multiplex PCR reads through MiXCR, storing one row per CDR3 protein. The sample contains roughly 500,000 distinct CDR3 sequences, 12% of which appear only once. These data were also reused for a study on T cells in Graves' hyperthyroidism and ophthalmopathy.

The material was peripheral blood mononuclear cells (PBMCs), obtained at new diagnosis, from a patient treated with antithyroid drugs. Receptors originate from a woman aged 25 to 39 with Graves disease. Each CDR3 is given with its conserved first and last residue. Each record gives: J gene, D gene, V gene, clone size, CDR3 DNA, CDR3 protein. D genes are given only for firm matches. Some rows mark clone size as missing; the rest say once, few, many or name a class of expanded clone.

TRBJ1-5	TRBD1	TRBV19	many	TGTGCCAGTAGTATAAGAGGGACAGGGAATCAGCCCCAGCATTTT	CASSIRGTGNQPQHF
TRBJ2-7	TRBD1	TRBV29-1	many	TGCAGCGCAGTCCGGGACAGGAATTCCTACGAGCAGTACTTC	CSAVRDRNSYEQYF
TRBJ2-1	TRBD1	TRBV30	few	TGTGCCTGGAGTCGGGGGCAGGGGGCGAATGAGCAGTTCTTC	CAWSRGQGANEQFF
TRBJ2-3	TRBD1	TRBV2	many	TGTGCCAGCAAACCGGGACAGGGAACAGATACGCAGTATTTT	CASKPGQGTDTQYF
TRBJ1-2	-	TRBV5-1	few	TGCGCCAGCAGCTGGCGGACAGAAACTAACTATGGCTACACCTTC	CASSWRTETNYGYTF
TRBJ1-1	-	TRBV12-3/TRBV12-4	few	TGTGCCAGCAGTAGCCTCGGTATTGGAATGAACACTGAAGCTTTCTTT	CASSSLGIGMNTEAFF
TRBJ2-7	-	TRBV19	-	TGTGCCAGTAGTACCGCCGGGACACCGTCCTACGAGCAGTACTTC	CASSTAGTPSYEQYF
TRBJ1-5	-	TRBV2	many	TGTGCCAGCAGTGAATCGTACCCTCTGGCGGGTCAGCCCCAGCATTTT	CASSESYPLAGQPQHF
TRBJ2-1	-	TRBV7-9	-	TGTGCCAGCAGCTTAGTACTAGGAGGGAATGAGCAGTTCTTC	CASSLVLGGNEQFF
TRBJ1-2	TRBD1	TRBV20-1	many	TGCAGTGCCGTCAGGGGGAATAATGGCTACACCTTC	CSAVRGNNGYTF
TRBJ2-1	-	TRBV9	many	TGTGCCAGCAGCGTAGGGGCCAGCTCCTACAATGAGCAGTTCTTC	CASSVGASSYNEQFF
TRBJ1-5	-	TRBV24-1	many	TGTGCCACCAGCGGGGGGCGGGGGAGCAATCAGCCCCAGCATTTT	CATSGGRGSNQPQHF
TRBJ1-1	-	TRBV6-1	-	TGTGCCAGCAGTGCGATCCACATGAACACTGAAGCTTTCTTT	CASSAIHMNTEAFF
TRBJ1-4	TRBD1	TRBV10-2	many	TGCGCCAGCAGTGATCAGTTGGGACAGGGAACAGAGGAAAAACTGTTTTTT	CASSDQLGQGTEEKLFF
TRBJ1-2	-	TRBV4-3	few	TGCGCCAGCAGCCAAGGACAGACCTATGGCTACACCTTC	CASSQGQTYGYTF
TRBJ1-1	TRBD1	TRBV6-1	many	TGTGCCAGCAGACCGACAGGGACTACCACTGAAGCTTTCTTT	CASRPTGTTTEAFF
TRBJ2-7	TRBD1	TRBV2	many	TGTGCCAGCAGTGAAGGGGGGACAGGGGCGGACGAGCAGTACTTC	CASSEGGTGADEQYF
TRBJ1-1	-	TRBV6-1	many	TGTGCCAGCAGAGAACCGAGGGGGGTTGTGTCAGAAGCTTTCTTT	CASREPRGVVSEAFF
TRBJ2-1	TRBD2	TRBV10-3	many	TGTGCCATCACGGAAAGAGCGGGAGCCTACAATGAGCAGTTCTTC	CAITERAGAYNEQFF
TRBJ1-5	-	TRBV28	many	TGTGCCAGCAGTTTTATGTCAGGAGATCAGCCCCAGCATTTT	CASSFMSGDQPQHF
TRBJ2-3	TRBD2	TRBV18	many	TGTGCCAGCTCACCGGGACTAGCGGGAACCACAGATACGCAGTATTTT	CASSPGLAGTTDTQYF
TRBJ2-7	TRBD2	TRBV28	-	TGTGCCAGCAGTTTATTGGGCGGGGGCGAGCAGTACTTC	CASSLLGGGEQYF
TRBJ2-3	-	TRBV24-1	few	TGTGCCACCAGTTTGGGATACACGCAGTATTTT	CATSLGYTQYF
TRBJ2-7	-	TRBV19	many	TGTGCCAGTAGTATCGGGAGCTCCTACGAGCAGTACTTC	CASSIGSSYEQYF
TRBJ2-5	TRBD2	TRBV3-1	-	TGTGCCAGCAGCCGCCGGGCAGAAAGCAGGACTAGCGGGAGGGCCCAGACCCAGTACTTC	CASSRRAESRTSGRAQTQYF
TRBJ2-1	-	TRBV11-2	many	TGTGCCAGCAGCCCGGGGTGGAGGGGAGTAGGCAATGAGCAGTTCTTC	CASSPGWRGVGNEQFF
TRBJ2-7	-	TRBV5-6	many	TGTGCCAGCAGCTTCGTCGACGAGCAGTACTTC	CASSFVDEQYF
TRBJ2-3	-	TRBV5-1	few	TGCGCCAGCAGCTTGGAATGGACGGGCACAGATACGCAGTATTTT	CASSLEWTGTDTQYF
TRBJ2-3	TRBD1	TRBV5-6	many	TGTGCCAGCAGCCGACAGGGCCCAGATACGCAGTATTTT	CASSRQGPDTQYF
TRBJ2-3	TRBD2	TRBV6-5	-	TGTGCCAGCAGTTTCCTAGCGGAAAGAGCTGGGGATACGCAGTATTTT	CASSFLAERAGDTQYF
TRBJ1-1	TRBD1	TRBV6-5	many	TGTGCCAGCAGTTACTCGTGGACAGGTGGGACTGAAGCTTTCTTT	CASSYSWTGGTEAFF
TRBJ2-1	-	TRBV6-1	few	TGTGCCAGCAGTCCCCTGGATTCACGACAGTTCTTC	CASSPLDSRQFF
TRBJ2-2	-	TRBV7-2	many	TGTGCCAGCAGCTTAGAGGTACTAGCCGCAAAGCTGTTTTTT	CASSLEVLAAKLFF
TRBJ2-7	-	TRBV7-9	many	TGTGCCAGCAGCCTCAGTTCCGATGAGCAGTACTTC	CASSLSSDEQYF
TRBJ2-1	-	TRBV24-1	few	TGTGCCACCAGTGATTTGGGGGGTGTAGATGAGCAGTTCTTC	CATSDLGGVDEQFF
TRBJ2-2	TRBD1	TRBV19	few	TGTGCCAGTAGCTTAGGCCAGGGGGCGAACACCGGGGAGCTGTTTTTT	CASSLGQGANTGELFF
TRBJ2-1	-	TRBV11-2	many	TGTGCCAGCAGCCTCCGGGTTTCCTACAATGAGCAGTTCTTC	CASSLRVSYNEQFF
TRBJ2-2	-	TRBV10-2	-	TGCGCCAGCAGTGGGACCCCTTGGGACACCGGGGAGCTGTTTTTT	CASSGTPWDTGELFF
TRBJ2-1	-	TRBV20-1	few	TGCAGTGCTAGGAGCCCGGAGGGGCAGTTCTTC	CSARSPEGQFF
TRBJ2-2	TRBD2	TRBV12-3/TRBV12-4	many	TGTGCCAGCAGCCGCGAAATGACTAGCGGGAACACCGGGGAGCTGTTTTTT	CASSREMTSGNTGELFF
TRBJ1-5	-	TRBV19	few	TGTGCCAGTAGGCGGACACTTCAAGGGGGTCAGCCCCAGCATTTT	CASRRTLQGGQPQHF
TRBJ2-2	-	TRBV9	many	TGTGCCAGCACCGGCAGGACCGGGGAGCTGTTTTTT	CASTGRTGELFF
TRBJ2-7	-	TRBV28	-	TGTGCCAGCAGTATCTTAACCTACTACGAGCAGTACTTC	CASSILTYYEQYF
TRBJ2-7	TRBD1	TRBV5-1	many	TGCGCCAGCAGCTTGGGGGACAGACTCTCCTACGAGCAGTACTTC	CASSLGDRLSYEQYF
TRBJ2-7	-	TRBV24-1	few	TGTGCCACCAGTGATTTGGCTGGGTACGAGCAGTACTTC	CATSDLAGYEQYF
TRBJ2-5	-	TRBV10-3	many	TGTGCCATCAGTGAGTTTGAGGGGCAGGAGACCCAGTACTTC	CAISEFEGQETQYF
TRBJ1-5	-	TRBV6-1	many	TGTGCCAGCAGTGAAGCGCGGCAGGCTGGCAATCAGCCCCAGCATTTT	CASSEARQAGNQPQHF
TRBJ1-2	-	TRBV19	-	TGTGCCAGCAACCCCTACGGGACACACCATTATGGCTACACCTTC	CASNPYGTHHYGYTF
TRBJ1-1	-	TRBV12-3/TRBV12-4	once	TGTGCCAGCAGCAAGCTCCGGGAGGGAGAAGCTTTCTTT	CASSKLREGEAFF
TRBJ2-3	TRBD2	TRBV29-1	many	TGCAGCGTGGGGGGGACTAGCGGGACAGGGTGGGATACGCAGTATTTT	CSVGGTSGTGWDTQYF
TRBJ2-2	-	TRBV7-8	-	TGTGCCAGCAGCTTTCCCGACTCCGCCGGGGAGCTGTTTTTT	CASSFPDSAGELFF
TRBJ1-6	-	TRBV6-2/TRBV6-3	many	TGTGCCAGCAGCTCGAGGGGGGGATCACCCCTCCACTTT	CASSSRGGSPLHF